One sample yielded the 16 T cell receptor beta chains listed below, sequenced in a study of shared clonotypes between healthy human individuals. Sequencing used immunoSEQ multiplex PCR; TCRdb keeps in-frame clones, though not all of them. The repertoire has 470,000 or so clones, approximately 78% of them found once; the top ten carry around 11%. The sample consisted of PBMCs. The receptors come from a woman between 40 and 55 years old in good health. Some clones in this sample may be carry-over from other donors' samples.

Turning to this clone: Within the sample, other DNA sequences also encode this same CDR3. CDR3 DNA: TGCGCCAGCAGCTTGGGACTAGCAGGAGGTGAGACCCAGTACTTC. Protein: CASSLGLAGGETQYF. This chain joins TRBV5-1 and TRBJ2-5; TRBD2 matches 7 bases. The CDR3 spans 15 residues. The V gene end was trimmed by 0 bases and the J gene end by 5 bases; junction bases not matched to a gene: 7. Germline V gene sequence: CDR1 SGHRS, CDR2 YFSETQ.

The chain carries TRBV11-2 and TRBJ2-1, with D perhaps given as TRBD1 or TRBD2 (5 bases each). The germline V gene encodes CDR1 SGHAT and CDR2 FQNNGV. Trimming took 0 bases from V and 8 from J, leaving 8 bases between them. The CDR3 runs to 13 residues. CDR3 in DNA: TGTGCCAGCAGCTTAGACGGGACCTATGAGCAGTTCTTC. Its protein product is CASSLDGTYEQFF.

The chain employs TRBV28 and TRBJ2-7; D gene unclear. Looked up from germline, CDR1 is MDHEN and CDR2 is SYDVKM. The CDR3 consists of 12 residues. The V and J ends lost 10 bases and 2 bases respectively, with 12 bases between them. CDR3 residues: CATTGPTYEQYF. DNA of the CDR3: TGTGCCACCACCGGCCCGACCTACGAGCAGTACTTC. The full variable domain, completed using reference TRBV28 and TRBJ2-7, is DVKVTQSSRYLVKRTGEKVFLECVQDMDHENMFWYRQDPGLGLRLIYFSYDVKMKEKGDIPEGYSVSREKKERFSLILESASTNQTSMYLCATTGPTYEQYFGPGTRLTVT.

The chain uses TRBV2 and TRBJ1-5; 8 positions match TRBD1. This CDR3 region has 15 residues. With V trimmed by 7 bases and J by 3 bases, 8 bases remained unmatched. From germline, CDR1 is SNHLY and CDR2 FYNNEI. CDR3 in DNA: TGTGCCAGCACACCACCGGGACAGGTCAATCAGCCCCAGCATTTT. Encoded protein: CASTPPGQVNQPQHF.

This clone was recorded a few times. This chain connects TRBV2 to TRBJ1-1; no reliable D call. This CDR3 is built from 15 residues. The germline V and J ends were trimmed by 6 bases and 1 base, with 15 bases remaining between them. CDR1 and CDR2 (germline): SNHLY, FYNNEI. The CDR3 region is CASRVQQSQNTEAFF. The CDR3 region has the DNA TGTGCCAGCAGGGTCCAGCAGAGCCAGAACACTGAAGCTTTCTTT.

The chain combines TRBV6-6 with TRBJ1-3; 9 bases fit TRBD1. The V gene end was trimmed by 8 bases and the J gene end by 8 bases; junction bases not matched to a gene: 7. Germline assignment: CDR1 MNHNY and CDR2 SVGAGI (reference sequence). CDR3 length: 13 residues. The CDR3 spells CASADRGSDTIYF. CDR3 bases: TGTGCCAGCGCAGACAGGGGGTCGGACACCATATATTTT.

The gene calls are TRBV7-9 and TRBJ1-5; possibly TRBD1 for D (6 bases). Per the germline V gene, CDR1 is SEHNR and CDR2 is FQNEAQ (reference sequence). There are 15 residues in the CDR3. The V end lost 10 bases, the J end lost 7 bases, and 23 bases lay between the germline ends. This CDR3 is CANGQRTNDSQPQHF. CDR3 DNA sequence: TGTGCCAACGGACAGCGTACTAACGACTCCCAGCCCCAGCATTTT.

On this clone: A much larger clone differs from this one at a single base, so this may be a read error. V is TRBV14 and J is TRBJ2-1; 11 bases match TRBD2. Germline CDR1 reads SGHDN; CDR2 reads FVKESK. The CDR3 sequence is 16 residues long. DNA for the CDR3: TGTGCCGGCAGCCGAGAGGGACTAGCGGAGCACAATGAGCAGTTCTTC. It encodes CAGSREGLAEHNEQFF.

In this sample, this clone turned up once. The chain links TRBV4-3 to TRBJ2-7, with D possibly TRBD2 on 5 matching bases. Germline CDR1 is LGHNA and CDR2 is YSLEER. The V end was cut by 4 bases, the J end by 3 bases, with 16 bases between. The CDR3 totals 15 residues. The CDR3 coding sequence is TGCGCCAGCAGCCGTTCGTTCAGCGGAGTCTACGAGCAGTACTTC. Its protein product is CASSRSFSGVYEQYF.

In its sample, this clone was seen a few times. This CDR3 reads CASSPRLISGANVLTF. The DNA of the CDR3 is TGTGCCAGCTCACCCCGACTGATCTCTGGGGCCAACGTCCTGACTTTC. V and J are TRBV18 and TRBJ2-6; no clear D. Trimming took off 3 bases at V and 0 bases at J, with 9 bases between the two ends. The CDR3 sequence is 16 residues long. The V gene's germline CDR1 is KGHSH and CDR2 LQKENI.

This clone has only one observation. The chain employs TRBV27 and TRBJ2-1; possibly TRBD1 for D (6 bases). The CDR3 is 12 amino acids. The germline V gene encodes CDR1 MNHEY and CDR2 SMNVEV (reference sequence). Trimming took off 6 bases at V and 10 bases at J, with 13 bases between the two ends. The CDR3 DNA is TGTGCCAGCAGCCTGGGGACAACCGAGCAGTTCTTC. Amino acid sequence: CASSLGTTEQFF.

This clone was detected a few times. The chain recombines TRBV28 with TRBJ2-7; D possibly corresponds to TRBD1 (5 bases). Germline V gene lookup returns CDR1 MDHEN and CDR2 SYDVKM. The ends were cut back, 6 bases at V and 6 bases at J, with 9 bases in the middle. The CDR3 is 11 residues long. DNA of the CDR3: TGTGCCAGCAGGGCAGGGTTCGAGCAGTACTTC. Translation: CASRAGFEQYF.

This chain connects TRBV7-2 to TRBJ2-5, with TRBD2 as a possible D gene (6 bases). The V and J ends lost 8 bases and 1 base respectively, with 14 bases between them. Germline lookup yields CDR1 SGHTA and CDR2 FQGNSA. The CDR3 sequence is 14 residues long. CDR3 region: CASSLAGTQETQYF. The CDR3, as DNA: TGTGCCAGCTCCTTGGCGGGAACCCAAGAGACCCAGTACTTC.

The chain joins TRBV7-3 to TRBJ2-7, with 12 bases lining up with TRBD2. CDR3 size: 19 residues. Germline trimming cut 1 base from V and 3 bases from J; bases unmatched to any gene: 13. Germline lookup yields CDR1 SGHTA and CDR2 FQGTGA. CDR3 in DNA: TGTGCCAGCAGCTTAAAAGGGACTAGCGGGCCCAAGTCGGGCTACGAGCAGTACTTC. Its protein is CASSLKGTSGPKSGYEQYF.

The J gene is TRBJ1-2, the V gene TRBV18; D is possibly TRBD1 (5 bases). The CDR3 has 13 amino acids. Germline V gene lookup returns CDR1 KGHSH and CDR2 LQKENI. Trimming took 2 bases from V and 6 from J, leaving 10 bases between them. CDR3 in amino acids: CASSPRDGDGYTF. DNA of the CDR3: TGTGCCAGCTCACCAAGGGACGGGGATGGCTACACCTTC.

The chain combines TRBV6-5 with TRBJ1-6; 8 bases match TRBD1. Trimming took 0 bases from V and 8 from J; bases not matched to a gene: 3. The CDR3 length is 15 residues. Germline V gene lookup returns CDR1 MNHEY and CDR2 SVGAGI. The CDR3, as DNA: TGTGCCAGCAGTTACTCGCGGACAGGGTATTCACCCCTCCACTTT. Residues: CASSYSRTGYSPLHF.